The TCR beta chain described here comes from a study of cytomegalovirus exposure and HLA in healthy donors. Looked up from germline, CDR1 is SGHTA and CDR2 is FQGNSA. There are 14 residues in the CDR3. V was trimmed by 1 base and J by 4 bases, leaving 10 bases between them. Study-level results: TCR beta V- and J-gene trimming was later associated with a missense DCLRE1C variant. The study put about 180 TCR beta chains on its list as cytomegalovirus-associated.

As to this clone: Its cognate antigen is unknown.

Amplification used 60 Vbeta primers and 13 Jbeta primers. Here immunoSEQ multiplex PCR was the method, and the copy in TCRdb shows in-frame clones only, minus some. This sample lists roughly 60,000 clones; its ten largest clones have around 2.1%. This sequence was found in a young woman in good health and CMV-seronegative. V and J are TRBV7-2 and TRBJ1-2, with D unclear. Sequencing was carried out using PBMCs. The CDR3 nucleotides read TGTGCCAGCAGCTTAGTGGGCTTAGGCTATGGCTACACCTTC. It specifies CASSLVGLGYGYTF.